A single sample gave rise to the 5 T cell receptor beta chains below, sequenced in a study of cytomegalovirus exposure and HLA in healthy donors. Libraries were prepared by immunoSEQ multiplex PCR; TCRdb keeps only in-frame clonotypes and omits some of them. The data show about 56,000 clones, approximately 95% seen once. Sequenced input: PBMCs. The source of these receptors is a woman aged 18-30 years in good health and CMV-seronegative.

This sequence joins TRBV19 and TRBJ2-1; D may be TRBD2 (6 bases). Germline V gene lookup returns CDR1 LNHDA and CDR2 SQIVND (reference sequence). The V end was cut by 7 bases, the J end by 5 bases, with 12 bases between. This CDR3 has 13 residues. CDR3 coding DNA: TGTGCCAGTATGGCGGGGCGGAACAATGAGCAGTTCTTC. The encoded protein is CASMAGRNNEQFF.

The V and J genes are TRBV27 and TRBJ2-7; 7 bases agree with TRBD1. V trimming: 4 bases; J trimming: 4 bases; junction bases outside the gene matches: 7. The CDR3 runs 14 residues. From germline, CDR1 is MNHEY and CDR2 SMNVEV (reference sequence). CDR3 DNA: TGTGCCAGCAGTTCACGACAGGGTCGATACGAGCAGTACTTC. This gives the protein CASSSRQGRYEQYF.

The chain carries TRBV18 and TRBJ1-4; D might be TRBD1 (6 bases). The CDR3 totals 16 residues. V was pared by 5 bases and J by 1 base, with 14 bases between. Germline-derived CDR1 and CDR2 are KGHSH and LQKENI. DNA for the CDR3: TGTGCCAGCTCAGCCGGGACATCGAAAACTAATGAAAAACTGTTTTTT. Its protein product is CASSAGTSKTNEKLFF.

The chain couples TRBV6-1 to TRBJ1-2, with D perhaps TRBD1 (5 bases). The CDR3 is made up of 14 amino acids. The V end lost 7 bases, the J end lost 4 bases, and 16 bases lay between the germline ends. Germline CDR1 reads MNHNS; CDR2 reads SASEGT. CDR3 sequence reads: CASNSQEWSYGYTF. As DNA, the CDR3 is TGTGCCAGCAACTCACAGGAGTGGAGCTATGGCTACACCTTC.

Points on this clone: A junction end diverges from the germline sequence, so it may reflect a read error. This chain connects TRBV5-6 to TRBJ1-1, with 8 bases fitting TRBD1. Germline V lookup: CDR1 SGHDT, CDR2 YYEEEE. This CDR3 region has 12 residues. This CDR3 is CASSLSPTGVLF. CDR3 nucleotides: TGTGCCAGCAGCTTGTCCCCGACAGGGGTTCTCTTT. Variable domain in full (rest from reference TRBV5-6 and TRBJ1-1): DAGVTQSPTHLIKTRGQQVTLRCSPKSGHDTVSWYQQALGQGPQFIFQYYEEEERQRGNFPDRFSGHQFPNYSSELNVNALLLGDSALYLCASSLSPTGVLFGQGTRLTVV.